Listed here are 22 T cell receptor beta chains from one sample, sequenced in a study of low-dose radiotherapy and immunotherapy resistance in tumors. Priming of first-strand cDNA relied on TRAV- and TRBV-specific primers (covering alpha and beta chains). The authors amplified TCRs for about 20 PCR cycles with a constant-region primer and a V-primer adapter. Each CDR3 protein gets one entry after TCRdb re-called the reads with MiXCR. The repertoire consists of about 71,000 distinct CDR3 sequences, with less than 35% occurring once and the leading ten covering around 10%. Documented time point: before trial treatment. The sequencing here drew on PBMCs, taken before treatment. The receptors stem from a female donor with ovarian cancer.

V gene TRBV5-6 combines with J gene TRBJ2-7; no clear D gene. The CDR3 runs to 14 residues. The germline gives CDR1 SGHDT, CDR2 YYEEEE. The ends were cut back, 5 bases at V and 9 bases at J, with 21 bases in the middle. The CDR3, as DNA: TGTGCCAGCAGTAGGGCAGGCGCAAGTGTAGTGCAGTACTTC. As protein: CASSRAGASVVQYF.

The sample holds many counts of this clonotype. The gene calls are TRBV11-3 and TRBJ2-1, with TRBD2 matching over 10 bases. The length of the CDR3 is 17 residues. Germline-derived CDR1 and CDR2 are SGHNT and YENEEA. Losses at the gene ends were 1 base for V and 2 bases for J; bases not matched to a gene: 5. This chain's CDR3 is CASSLVSSGSAYNEQFF. CDR3 DNA sequence: TGTGCCAGCAGCTTAGTGTCTAGCGGGAGCGCCTACAATGAGCAGTTCTTC.

This clonotype was seen a few times. For the CDR3, the DNA is TGCGCCAGCAGCCCGTCTAGCGGAAACTACAATGAGCAGTTCTTC. Its translation: CASSPSSGNYNEQFF. The V call is TRBV10-1, the J call TRBJ2-1; 7 bases are shared with TRBD2. The V and J ends lost 6 bases and 3 bases, in that order; junction bases with no gene match: 8. CDR3 size: 15 residues. From germline, CDR1 is WNHNN and CDR2 SYGVQD (reference sequence).

Turning to this clonotype: It is likely a read error: a sequence one base away is far more abundant. V usage is TRBV26 and J usage is TRBJ2-1; TRBD2, as called in the table, went unchecked against the DNA. TRBV26 counts as a pseudogene. The CDR3 extends over 12 amino acids. The chain's CDR3 is CASWRAGFEQFF. In DNA form, the CDR3 reads TGTGCCAGCTGGAGGGCCGGGTTCGAGCAGTTCTTC.

This clonotype has ten or more counts. The genes are TRBV30 and TRBJ1-5; D is possibly TRBD1 (5 bases). The CDR3 is 14 residues long. Trimming removed 4 bases at V and 2 bases at J, with 12 bases between. Per germline, CDR1 GTSNPN and CDR2 SVGIG (reference sequence). CDR3 residues: CAWTLPRGNQPQHF. The DNA for the CDR3 is TGTGCCTGGACCCTCCCCAGGGGCAATCAGCCCCAGCATTTT.

This chain connects TRBV6-1 to TRBJ2-6; D gene unclear. V shed 8 bases and J shed 0 bases, with 14 bases lying between them. Germline V gene lookup returns CDR1 MNHNS and CDR2 SASEGT. The CDR3 contains 16 residues. The CDR3 DNA sequence: TGTGCCAGCTCCGGGCCCCTAAGCTCTGGGGCCAACGTCCTGACTTTC. Encoded protein: CASSGPLSSGANVLTF.

This clonotype was recorded at least ten times. In nucleotides, the CDR3 is TGTGCCAGCAGGAAGTCTACAGGAGGCAATCAGCCCCAGCATTTT. It encodes CASRKSTGGNQPQHF. The V call is TRBV2, the J call TRBJ1-5; maybe TRBD1 (5 bases). The CDR3 consists of 15 residues. V was clipped by 6 bases and J by 2 bases, with 14 bases between them. The germline gives CDR1 SNHLY, CDR2 FYNNEI.

This clonotype is medium-sized (0.01 to 0.1%). The rearrangement uses TRBV12-3 or TRBV12-4 and TRBJ2-5, with D perhaps being TRBD1 or TRBD2 (5 bases each). CDR3 length equals 15 residues. The V end lost 6 bases, the J end lost 5 bases, and 19 bases lay between the germline ends. This CDR3 is CASSPRGQGSETQYF. CDR3 DNA: TGTGCCAGCAGCCCCCGAGGGCAGGGTTCGGAGACCCAGTACTTC.

The V and J genes are TRBV7-2 and TRBJ2-3; either TRBD1 or TRBD2 may supply D (6 bases each). The CDR3 covers 14 residues. V was cut by 4 bases and J by 4 bases, with 12 bases left in between. Germline loops: CDR1 SGHTA, CDR2 FQGNSA. As DNA, the CDR3 is TGTGCCAGCAGCTCCGGGGGCAACTCAGATACGCAGTATTTT. Translating gives CASSSGGNSDTQYF.

V is TRBV3-1 and J is TRBJ1-2; D is uncertain. The CDR3 has 13 amino acids. Germline V gene sequence: CDR1 LGHDT, CDR2 YNNKEL (reference sequence). Trimming removed 0 bases at V and 5 bases at J, with 7 bases between. The CDR3 bases are TGTGCCAGCAGCCAAGAATACGGATATGGCTACACCTTC. It specifies CASSQEYGYGYTF.

The chain couples TRBV28 to TRBJ1-2; 9 bases match TRBD1. The CDR3 is made up of 14 amino acids. The germline CDR1 and CDR2 sequences are MDHEN and SYDVKM. The ends lost 6 bases at V and 4 bases at J; junction bases unmatched: 6. CDR3 coding DNA: TGTGCCAGCAGCTGGACAGGGGCAGCCTATGGCTACACCTTC. Its translation is CASSWTGAAYGYTF.

The chain carries TRBV14 and TRBJ2-7; D perhaps matches TRBD2 (6 bases). Deletions cut 2 bases from V and 0 bases from J, with 8 bases between. Germline V gene lookup returns CDR1 SGHDN and CDR2 FVKESK. The CDR3 has 14 residues. CDR3 protein: CASSQLGSSYEQYF. The DNA of the CDR3 is TGTGCCAGCAGCCAACTCGGGAGCTCCTACGAGCAGTACTTC.

This CDR3 reads CASSLSREAEQYF. As DNA, the CDR3 is TGTGCCAGCAGCTTAAGTAGGGAGGCCGAGCAGTACTTC. The rearrangement joins TRBV7-3 to TRBJ2-7, with D possibly being TRBD2 (6 bases). V was cut by 1 base and J by 6 bases, with 10 bases left in between. The CDR3 sequence is 13 residues long. The V gene's germline CDR1 is SGHTA and CDR2 FQGTGA.

The gene calls are TRBV28 and TRBJ1-2, with D tentatively TRBD1 (6 bases). CDR3 size: 12 residues. Between the trimmed V and J ends, which lost 6 bases and 4 bases, there was a span of 9 bases. Germline values: CDR1 MDHEN, CDR2 SYDVKM. The CDR3 protein is CASRQQGYGYTF. CDR3 DNA: TGTGCCAGCAGGCAACAGGGCTATGGCTACACCTTC.

Regarding this clonotype: One base separates it from a far larger clone, so it is likely a read error. The chain uses TRBV20-1 and TRBJ2-1; D not resolved. The CDR3 is 15 amino acids. Trimming pared 5 bases from V and 13 bases from J, leaving 27 bases between. CDR1 DFQATT and CDR2 SNEGSKA come from the germline V gene (reference sequence). The CDR3 reads CSASMGKLYQETQFF. The CDR3 bases are TGCAGTGCTTCTATGGGAAAATTGTACCAAGAGACCCAGTTCTTC.

The chain combines TRBV5-1 with TRBJ2-7; 8 nucleotides match TRBD2. With V trimmed by 4 bases and J by 1 base, 7 bases remained unmatched. Germline V lookup: CDR1 SGHRS, CDR2 YFSETQ. The CDR3 length is 15 residues. CDR3 nucleotides: TGCGCCAGCAGCCAACTTGCGGGGGGATCCTACGAGCAGTACTTC. The encoded protein is CASSQLAGGSYEQYF.

This clonotype has a count of ten or more. The chain has TRBV19 and TRBJ1-6; no firm D call. The CDR3 is 14 residues long. Germline assignment: CDR1 LNHDA and CDR2 SQIVND (reference sequence). The V gene lost 8 bases and the J gene lost 2 bases, with 10 bases spanning the gap. CDR3 sequence: CASGGSAYNSPLHF. CDR3 DNA sequence: TGTGCCAGTGGCGGGAGCGCCTATAATTCACCCCTCCACTTT.

The table lists this clonotype with many counts. V is TRBV7-2 and J is TRBJ1-1, with TRBD1 matching 7 bases. V shed 1 base, J shed 1 base, and the junction held 3 bases outside the gene matches. CDR1 is SGHTA, CDR2 FQGNSA, per germline. The CDR3 loop spans 15 amino acids. The CDR3 sequence: CASSLDRGWNTEAFF. The CDR3 bases are TGTGCCAGCAGCTTAGACAGGGGATGGAACACTGAAGCTTTCTTT.

The sample holds one count of this clonotype. The V and J genes are TRBV11-2 and TRBJ2-3, with 9 positions matching TRBD1. The CDR3 runs to 15 residues. Germline CDR1 SGHAT, CDR2 FQNNGV. Germline trimming cut 2 bases from V and 1 base from J; bases unmatched to any gene: 1. The CDR3 sequence is CASSLTGGRTDTQYF. In DNA, the CDR3 is TGTGCCAGCAGCTTAACAGGGGGCCGCACAGATACGCAGTATTTT.

This clonotype was detected ten times or more. The V gene is TRBV7-2, the J gene TRBJ2-1, with 9 bases aligning to TRBD1. This CDR3 is built from 16 residues. In germline, CDR1 is SGHTA, CDR2 FQGNSA. Trimming at V came to 6 bases and at J to 7 bases, leaving 13 bases not matched to a gene. CDR3 protein: CASSRPVRTGANEQFF. The CDR3 DNA reads TGTGCCAGCAGTCGCCCCGTCCGGACAGGGGCAAATGAGCAGTTCTTC.

The DNA of the CDR3 is TGCAGTGCCAGGAGTGTACTAGAGTTCTTC. It translates to CSARSVLEFF. The chain employs TRBV20-1 and TRBJ2-1; tentative D call: TRBD2 (5 bases). V lost 6 bases, J lost 14 bases, and 14 bases lay in between. Germline V gene lookup returns CDR1 DFQATT and CDR2 SNEGSKA (reference sequence). This CDR3 has 10 residues.

The V and J genes are TRBV20-1 and TRBJ1-1; TRBD1 matches at 8 bases. The V and J ends lost 5 bases and 4 bases, in that order; junction bases with no gene match: 9. The V gene's germline CDR1 is DFQATT and CDR2 SNEGSKA (reference sequence). The CDR3 extends over 14 amino acids. CDR3 in amino acids: CSAPTGEGGTEAFF. The CDR3 DNA reads TGCAGTGCTCCGACAGGGGAAGGGGGCACTGAAGCTTTCTTT.